The T cell receptor beta chain under discussion was sequenced for a study of T cells in Graves' hyperthyroidism and ophthalmopathy. Study as a whole: Peripheral blood sampling occurred at initial diagnosis, before any treatment.

Template material for amplifying TCR beta CDR3 regions consisted of RNA transcripts. Carried out on the TCR CDR3, a first-round RT-PCR used the HTBI primer set. A single record per CDR3 protein comes from TCRdb applying MiXCR to the multiplex PCR reads. The repertoire holds more than 450,000 distinct CDR3 sequences, with 15% to 20% as singletons. Study conclusions and caveats: Researchers report that a 13 V-J model separated ophthalmopathy from stable hyperthyroidism.

A remark on this clonotype: Antigen specificity is unknown.

The CDR3 length is 15 residues. Trimming removed 3 bases at V and 6 bases at J, with 18 bases between. Germline V lookup: CDR1 DFQATT, CDR2 SNEGSKA (reference sequence). Patients with uncontrolled infections, other autoimmune diseases, pregnancy or lactation were excluded. PBMCs were collected from a roughly 9.7 ml volume of fresh peripheral blood. The TCR sequence derives from a man in his forties or fifties with Graves' ophthalmopathy. The sequencing sample was made of blood. The gene calls are TRBV20-1 and TRBJ1-5; TRBD1 might be the D (5 bases). CDR3 sequence: CSASGGLGLSQPQHF. DNA for the CDR3: TGCAGTGCTAGTGGCGGGTTGGGACTCAGTCAGCCCCAGCATTTT.